Each of the 28 T cell receptor beta chains below was sequenced from the same sample in a study of blood T cell repertoires in COVID-19. Method: immunoSEQ multiplex PCR; TCRdb's copy keeps in-frame clones and lacks some. The table lists roughly 520,000 clones, more than 75% of them singletons. The sample taken for sequencing was PBMCs or T cells enriched from blood (not recorded which). These receptors originate from a woman between 40 and 50 years old who had recovered from COVID-19.

The CDR3 loop reads CASSAAGTSGSLNEQYF. DNA of the CDR3: TGCGCCAGCAGCGCGGCCGGGACTAGCGGGAGTCTCAACGAGCAGTACTTC. This rearrangement joins TRBV5-1 to TRBJ2-7; 14 nucleotides agree with TRBD2. CDR1 is SGHRS and CDR2 is YFSETQ in the germline V gene. The CDR3 is 17 residues long. V lost 4 bases to trimming and J lost 5 bases; unmatched junction nucleotides: 11. Variable domain in full (rest from reference TRBV5-1 and TRBJ2-7): KAGVTQTPRYLIKTRGQQVTLSCSPISGHRSVSWYQQTPGQGLQFLFEYFSETQRNKGNFPGRFSGRQFSNSRSEMNVSTLELGDSALYLCASSAAGTSGSLNEQYFGPGTRLTVT.

The chain recombines TRBV5-8 with TRBJ1-1; maybe TRBD1 (5 bases). The CDR3 covers 13 residues. V lost 2 bases to trimming and J lost 3 bases, with 8 bases between them. Germline CDR1 reads SGHTS; CDR2 reads YDEGEE. The DNA of the CDR3 is TGTGCCAGCAGCTTCGGGGGAGACACTGAAGCTTTCTTT. Amino acids: CASSFGGDTEAFF.

This chain's CDR3 is CASSQELISGRGPYEQYF. In nucleotides, the CDR3 is TGTGCCAGCAGCCAAGAATTAATTAGCGGGAGAGGGCCCTACGAGCAGTACTTC. The rearrangement uses TRBV3-1 (or the pseudogene TRBV3-2) and TRBJ2-7, with 9 bases aligning to TRBD2. After removal of 0 bases from V and 2 bases from J, the junction contained 11 bases not matched to a gene. The CDR3 consists of 18 residues. The germline CDR1 and CDR2 sequences are LGHDT and YNNKEL (reference sequence).

This clone was counted between two and nine times. This rearrangement joins TRBV5-1 to TRBJ1-4; 9 positions match TRBD1. Trimming removed 3 bases from V and 7 bases from J; junction bases left unmatched: 7. CDR3 length: 15 amino acids. The V gene's germline CDR1 is SGHRS and CDR2 YFSETQ. The CDR3 region is CASSYTGGEGEKLFF. The CDR3 DNA follows: TGCGCCAGCAGCTATACAGGGGGCGAGGGTGAAAAACTGTTTTTT.

This chain connects TRBV6-5 to TRBJ2-7, with a possible D match to TRBD2 (6 bases). The CDR3 extends over 13 amino acids. Germline V CDR1 and CDR2: MNHEY, SVGAGI. Trimming left V 5 bases short and J 6 bases short, with 14 bases between. The CDR3 nucleotides are TGTGCCAGCAGTCGGTCTAGCGAGGGCGAGCAGTACTTC. Translating it yields CASSRSSEGEQYF.

The chain carries TRBV29-1 and TRBJ2-1; 10 nucleotides line up with TRBD2. Germline trimming cut 0 bases from V and 6 bases from J; bases unmatched to any gene: 8. The CDR3 is made up of 16 amino acids. Per germline, CDR1 SQVTM and CDR2 ANQGSEA. The CDR3 DNA is TGCAGCGTTGAAGATCGAGGGATAGCGGGAGGCAATGAGCAGTTCTTC. Its translation is CSVEDRGIAGGNEQFF.

The V gene is TRBV19, the J gene TRBJ1-3; D not resolved. V was clipped by 0 bases and J by 0 bases, with 6 bases between them. This CDR3 region has 15 residues. Germline V gene data show CDR1 as LNHDA and CDR2 as SQIVND (reference sequence). Written as DNA, the CDR3 is TGTGCCAGTAGTATAGACACAGTCTCTGGAAACACCATATATTTT. Translated: CASSIDTVSGNTIYF. Full variable domain (rest looked up from reference TRBV19 and TRBJ1-3): DGGITQSPKYLFRKEGQNVTLSCEQNLNHDAMYWYRQDPGQGLRLIYYSQIVNDFQKGDIAEGYSVSREKKESFPLTVTSAQKNPTAFYLCASSIDTVSGNTIYFGEGSWLTVV.

V usage is TRBV18 and J usage is TRBJ2-5; D not certain. Germline V CDR1 and CDR2: KGHSH, LQKENI. V was clipped by 4 bases and J by 6 bases, with 12 bases between them. The CDR3 extends over 13 amino acids. CDR3 sequence (DNA): TGTGCCAGCTCACTAGACGGGTTGCAGACCCAGTACTTC. It is translated as CASSLDGLQTQYF.

The chain joins TRBV2 to TRBJ1-5, with no clear D. V lost 8 bases and J 0 bases, leaving 11 bases between the germline ends. Germline assignment: CDR1 SNHLY and CDR2 FYNNEI. This CDR3 contains 14 residues. CDR3 nucleotide sequence: TGTGCCAGCGGGTGGGAGTTTAGCAATCAGCCCCAGCATTTT. Amino acids: CASGWEFSNQPQHF.

The J gene is TRBJ1-2, the V gene TRBV24-1; TRBD1 might be the D (5 bases). This CDR3 contains 14 residues. Trimming removed 5 bases from V and 2 bases from J, with 11 bases in between. Per germline, CDR1 KGHDR and CDR2 SFDVKD. The CDR3 spells CATSGMTVNYGYTF. CDR3 DNA sequence: TGTGCCACCAGTGGGATGACAGTAAACTATGGCTACACCTTC.

This chain connects TRBV5-8 to TRBJ2-7; TRBD1 matches 7 bases. J was trimmed by 1 base and V by 0 bases; bases with no gene match: 1. Germline V CDR1 and CDR2: SGHTS, YDEGEE. The CDR3 is 14 amino acids. CDR3 amino acids: CASSLDRGSYEQYF. The CDR3, as DNA: TGTGCCAGCAGCTTGGACAGGGGATCCTACGAGCAGTACTTC.

V gene TRBV18 combines with J gene TRBJ2-3, with 7 bases matching TRBD2. This CDR3 contains 19 residues. V was clipped by 4 bases and J by 2 bases; unmatched bases: 18. Germline assignment: CDR1 KGHSH and CDR2 LQKENI. The CDR3 spells CASSHPFDSLARSTDTQYF. CDR3 coding DNA: TGTGCCAGCTCACATCCATTCGACTCACTAGCGAGATCCACAGATACGCAGTATTTT.

The V and J genes are TRBV11-2 and TRBJ2-1, with 11 bases identical to TRBD2. This CDR3 has 15 residues. Germline-derived CDR1 and CDR2 are SGHAT and FQNNGV. Trimming took 2 bases from V and 7 from J; bases not matched to a gene: 4. The CDR3 DNA reads TGTGCCAGCAGCTTATGGACTAGCGGGCAGAATGAGCAGTTCTTC. Its protein is CASSLWTSGQNEQFF.

The chain joins TRBV9 to TRBJ2-7, with TRBD2 as a possible D gene (5 bases). This CDR3 has 14 residues. Trimming removed 6 bases at V and 0 bases at J, with 13 bases between. The V gene's germline CDR1 is SGDLS and CDR2 YYNGEE. The CDR3 sequence: CASNPSGSSYEQYF. In DNA form, the CDR3 reads TGTGCCAGCAATCCCAGCGGAAGCTCCTACGAGCAGTACTTC. Using reference TRBV9 and TRBJ2-7 for the parts outside the CDR3, the full variable domain is DSGVTQTPKHLITATGQRVTLRCSPRSGDLSVYWYQQSLDQGLQFLIQYYNGEERAKGNILERFSAQQFPDLHSELNLSSLELGDSALYFCASNPSGSSYEQYFGPGTRLTVT.

The chain recombines TRBV10-3 with TRBJ1-2; a possible D gene is TRBD1 (5 bases). Germline-derived CDR1 and CDR2 are ENHRY and SYGVKD. With 4 bases removed from V and 5 bases from J, the gap between germline ends came to 14 bases. The length of the CDR3 is 14 residues. The CDR3 protein is CAISGDGSAYGYTF. The CDR3 DNA is TGTGCCATCAGTGGGGACGGGAGCGCGTATGGCTACACCTTC.

The J gene is TRBJ2-3, the V gene TRBV5-1; TRBD2 matches 7 bases. Trimming at V came to 1 base and at J to 1 base, leaving 3 bases not matched to a gene. The CDR3 totals 15 residues. Germline V gene data show CDR1 as SGHRS and CDR2 as YFSETQ. DNA for the CDR3: TGCGCCAGCAGCTTGTCGGGGGGAGGCACAGATACGCAGTATTTT. Its translation is CASSLSGGGTDTQYF.

The chain combines TRBV27 with TRBJ2-1, with 10 bases that match TRBD2. CDR1 is MNHEY and CDR2 is SMNVEV in the germline V gene (reference sequence). J gave up 8 bases and V 0 bases, and 10 bases lay outside the gene matches. This CDR3 region has 17 residues. Here the CDR3 DNA reads TGTGCCAGCAGTTTATCGTGGGGGCTAGCGGGAGAGTATGAGCAGTTCTTC. As protein: CASSLSWGLAGEYEQFF.

The chain joins TRBV7-9 to TRBJ1-3; weak D call: TRBD1 (6 bases). The CDR3 length is 16 residues. The V and J ends lost 5 bases and 0 bases respectively, with 14 bases between them. The germline gives CDR1 SEHNR, CDR2 FQNEAQ (reference sequence). CDR3 residues: CASSPQGYSSGNTIYF. CDR3 DNA: TGTGCCAGCAGCCCTCAGGGGTACAGCTCTGGAAACACCATATATTTT.

The gene calls are TRBV4-3 and TRBJ2-7; TRBD2 might be the D (6 bases). The V end lost 0 bases, the J end lost 3 bases, and 15 bases lay between the germline ends. This CDR3 comprises 16 residues. Germline V lookup: CDR1 LGHNA, CDR2 YSLEER. Here the CDR3 reads CASSQDYRGMGYEQYF. The CDR3 DNA is TGCGCCAGCAGCCAAGATTACCGGGGGATGGGCTACGAGCAGTACTTC.

The gene calls are TRBV10-3 and TRBJ2-7; D remains ambiguous. V lost 4 bases and J 2 bases, leaving 9 bases between the germline ends. The CDR3 length is 13 residues. The germline V gene encodes CDR1 ENHRY and CDR2 SYGVKD. The CDR3 DNA reads TGTGCCATCAGTGGAGCGTCCGCCTACGAGCAGTACTTC. Amino acid sequence: CAISGASAYEQYF.

The rearrangement uses TRBV6-6 and TRBJ1-5, with D maybe TRBD1 (5 bases). This CDR3 region has 16 residues. The germline gives CDR1 MNHNY, CDR2 SVGAGI (reference sequence). V was clipped by 3 bases and J by 0 bases, with 12 bases between them. The CDR3, as DNA: TGTGCCAGCAGTTATAGTAGACAGTATAGCAATCAGCCCCAGCATTTT. This translates into CASSYSRQYSNQPQHF.

The genes are TRBV6-2 or TRBV6-3 and TRBJ2-7, with 8 bases lining up with TRBD1. With 6 bases clipped from V and 7 bases from J, the junction kept 5 bases outside the gene matches. CDR3 size: 12 residues. Germline CDR1 reads MNHEY; CDR2 reads SVGEGT. CDR3 coding DNA: TGTGCCAGCAGCGACAGGGGTGGGGAGCAGTACTTC. It is translated as CASSDRGGEQYF.

The V call is TRBV4-3, the J call TRBJ1-3, with D perhaps matching TRBD1 (5 bases). Germline CDR1 is LGHNA and CDR2 is YSLEER. CDR3 size: 16 residues. V gave up 1 base and J gave up 0 bases, with 10 bases separating them. The CDR3 DNA reads TGCGCCAGCAGCCAAGGGACGGGGGGCTCTGGAAACACCATATATTTT. Its protein product is CASSQGTGGSGNTIYF.

The chain is built from TRBV6-2 or TRBV6-3 and TRBJ2-1; 8 positions agree with TRBD2. Germline V CDR1 and CDR2: MNHEY, SVGEGT. Unmatched junction bases numbered 5, after V lost 6 bases and J lost 4 bases. The CDR3 spans 14 residues. CDR3 sequence (DNA): TGTGCCAGCAGCCGAGCGGGAGCATACAATGAGCAGTTCTTC. Encoded protein: CASSRAGAYNEQFF.

In DNA form, the CDR3 reads TGTGCCAGCAGCACAGTCGGGGACAGGTTCTCTGGAAACACCATATATTTT. This sequence encodes CASSTVGDRFSGNTIYF. This rearrangement joins TRBV7-9 to TRBJ1-3; 8 bases line up with TRBD1. Germline assignment: CDR1 SEHNR and CDR2 FQNEAQ (reference sequence). J was trimmed by 0 bases and V by 5 bases; bases with no gene match: 9. The CDR3 has 17 amino acids.

The chain has TRBV4-2 and TRBJ2-1, with TRBD2 identical over 11 bases. Trimming cost V 3 bases and J 3 bases; bases outside gene matches: 7. The CDR3 loop spans 17 amino acids. CDR1 and CDR2 (germline): LGHNA, YNFKEQ. The CDR3 region is CASSHTSGLAGYNEQFF. DNA of the CDR3: TGTGCCAGCAGCCATACATCCGGACTAGCGGGCTACAATGAGCAGTTCTTC.

The chain is built from TRBV19 and TRBJ2-1, with 8 bases that match TRBD2. This CDR3 has 15 residues. CDR1 and CDR2 (germline): LNHDA, SQIVND (reference sequence). V was pared by 3 bases and J by 4 bases, with 5 bases of the junction left unmatched. Here the CDR3 reads CASSMGLGLYNEQFF. DNA of the CDR3: TGTGCCAGTAGTATGGGACTAGGGTTGTACAATGAGCAGTTCTTC.

The J gene is TRBJ1-2, the V gene TRBV4-1, with D tentatively TRBD1 (6 bases). The germline gives CDR1 MGHRA, CDR2 YSYEKL. CDR3 length: 14 amino acids. V was shortened by 5 bases and J by 8 bases, with 18 bases between the two germline ends. The CDR3 DNA is TGCGCCAGCAGCGATAACAGGGTTGGGCGCGGCTACACCTTC. Translating gives CASSDNRVGRGYTF.